This T cell receptor (beta chain) is drawn from a study of T cell responses to AZD1222 COVID-19 vaccine. Broader study findings: Seropositive at baseline were only five or six AZD1222 recipients.

CDR1 is MNHEY, CDR2 SMNVEV, per germline (reference sequence). The CDR3 sequence is 15 residues long. V dropped 1 base and J dropped 4; count of bases not matched to a gene: 3. Method: immunoSEQ multiplex PCR; TCRdb's copy keeps in-frame clones and lacks some. The table has around 100,000 clones, over 75% seen once; the top ten hold more than 3.5%. A note on this clone: The target antigen is unknown.

The sample here was peripheral blood, taken on day 0 of MenACWY control vaccination. This receptor was taken from an adult in good health. The rearrangement links TRBV27 to TRBJ2-5, with 10 positions matching TRBD1. The CDR3 sequence is CASSLWTGGGETQYF. In DNA form, the CDR3 reads TGTGCCAGCAGTTTATGGACAGGGGGAGGAGAGACCCAGTACTTC.